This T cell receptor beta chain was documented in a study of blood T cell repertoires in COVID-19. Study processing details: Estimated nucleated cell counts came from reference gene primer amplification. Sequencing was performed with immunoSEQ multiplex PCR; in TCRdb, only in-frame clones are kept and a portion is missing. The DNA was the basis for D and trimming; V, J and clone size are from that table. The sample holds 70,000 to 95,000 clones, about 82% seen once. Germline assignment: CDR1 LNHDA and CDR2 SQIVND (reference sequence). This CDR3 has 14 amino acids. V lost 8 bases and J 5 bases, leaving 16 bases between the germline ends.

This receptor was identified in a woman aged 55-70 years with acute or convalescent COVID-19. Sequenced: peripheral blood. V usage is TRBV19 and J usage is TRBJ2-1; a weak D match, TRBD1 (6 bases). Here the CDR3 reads CASSTGSLNNEQFF. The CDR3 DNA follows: TGTGCCAGTTCGACAGGTTCTCTCAACAATGAGCAGTTCTTC.